The 25 T cell receptor beta chains below all came from one sample that was sequenced in a study of CD8 T cells in ankylosing spondylitis. Using its own MiXCR run on the 5' RACE reads, TCRdb lists one record per CDR3 protein. The sample comprises around 210,000 distinct CDR3 sequences, over 7% of which are singletons, and approximately 4.8% rests with the top ten. The specimen was blood, either unsorted or a sorted T cell fraction (not recorded which). The receptors here all came from a female donor with ankylosing spondylitis or in good health (not recorded which).

Only a few counts were recorded for this clonotype. A read error is possible here, since a much larger clone lies one base away. The V and J genes are TRBV20-1 and TRBJ2-1; perhaps TRBD2 as D (5 bases). V lost 3 bases, J lost 10 bases, and 10 bases lay in between. Germline CDR1 is DFQATT and CDR2 is SNEGSKA (reference sequence). The CDR3 extends over 11 amino acids. CDR3 DNA sequence: TGCAGTGCTAGTGAGGGTTGGGAGCAGTTCTTC. The encoded protein is CSASEGWEQFF.

This clonotype occurred many times. The chain has TRBV6-2 or TRBV6-3 and TRBJ2-1; D is unclear. Trimming removed 8 bases from V and 1 base from J, with 9 bases in between. From germline, CDR1 is MNHEY and CDR2 SVGEGT. This CDR3 comprises 13 residues. This chain's CDR3 is CASGDTSYNEQFF. In nucleotides, the CDR3 is TGTGCCAGCGGCGACACTTCCTACAATGAGCAGTTCTTC.

This clonotype was seen many times. This sequence joins TRBV5-4 and TRBJ2-7; TRBD1 aligns across 8 bases. Germline V gene sequence: CDR1 SGHNT, CDR2 YYREEE (reference sequence). The CDR3 length is 14 residues. J lost 3 bases, V lost 4 bases, and 6 bases had no gene match. CDR3 sequence: CASSRDRTFYEQYF. The CDR3 DNA is TGTGCCAGCAGCAGGGACAGGACTTTCTACGAGCAGTACTTC.

This clonotype was seen a few times. The chain combines TRBV12-3 or TRBV12-4 with TRBJ2-2, with 9 positions matching TRBD1. The CDR3 extends over 16 amino acids. V shed 6 bases and J 4 bases; nucleotides not matched to a gene: 9. The CDR3 region is CASRPPGQGSTGELFF. CDR3 nucleotides: TGTGCCAGCAGACCTCCGGGACAGGGATCCACCGGGGAGCTGTTTTTT.

This clonotype occurred many times. This chain's CDR3 is CSARVRTSGRPYEQYF. CDR3 in DNA: TGCAGTGCTAGAGTTAGGACTAGCGGGAGACCCTACGAGCAGTACTTC. The J gene is TRBJ2-7, the V gene TRBV20-1; 13 nucleotides match TRBD2. CDR1 is DFQATT and CDR2 is SNEGSKA in the germline V gene (reference sequence). J was trimmed by 2 bases and V by 1 base; bases with no gene match: 5. The CDR3 length is 16 residues.

As concerns this clonotype: A much larger clone differs from this one at a single base, so this may be a read error. The CDR3 DNA reads TGCAACGTTGACCCGTTGGGCCTTCCCCCCTACAATGAGCAGTTCTTC. Amino acid sequence: CNVDPLGLPPYNEQFF. This chain connects TRBV29-1 to TRBJ2-1; no clear D. Germline values: CDR1 SQVTM, CDR2 ANQGSEA. This CDR3 has 16 amino acids.

This clonotype has a count of ten or more. V and J are TRBV5-1 and TRBJ2-6; D is possibly TRBD1 or TRBD2 (5 bases each). The CDR3 totals 18 residues. V lost 4 bases and J lost 0, with 17 bases in between. The V gene's germline CDR1 is SGHRS and CDR2 YFSETQ. In DNA form, the CDR3 reads TGCGCCAGCAGCCGGACGGGGCAGCAGATCTCTGGGGCCAACGTCCTGACTTTC. Its translation is CASSRTGQQISGANVLTF.

This clonotype showed up many times. The genes are TRBV7-6 and TRBJ2-6; D possibly corresponds to TRBD2 (5 bases). Germline V CDR1 and CDR2: SGHVS, FNYEAQ. V lost 5 bases and J lost 1, with 9 bases in between. The CDR3 length is 15 residues. The CDR3 loop is CASSPRRSGANVLTF. DNA for the CDR3: TGTGCCAGCAGCCCCAGGAGGTCTGGGGCCAACGTCCTGACTTTC. The entire variable domain, with the rest obtained from reference TRBV7-6 and TRBJ2-6, is as follows: GAGVSQSPRYKVTKRGQDVALRCDPISGHVSLYWYRQALGQGPEFLTYFNYEAQQDKSGLPNDRFSAERPEGSISTLTIQRTEQRDSAMYRCASSPRRSGANVLTFGAGSRLTVL.

This clonotype was seen ten or more times. CDR3 residues: CASSFRTGVSYEQYF. CDR3 sequence (DNA): TGTGCCAGCAGTTTTCGGACAGGGGTGTCCTACGAGCAGTACTTC. The chain uses TRBV28 and TRBJ2-7; 9 bases agree with TRBD1. With V trimmed by 3 bases and J by 1 base, 4 bases remained unmatched. This CDR3 comprises 15 residues. Germline V gene lookup returns CDR1 MDHEN and CDR2 SYDVKM.

The genes are TRBV15 and TRBJ1-1, with D maybe TRBD1 (6 bases). Germline-derived CDR1 and CDR2 are LNHNV and YYDKDF (reference sequence). The CDR3 length is 11 residues. The V gene lost 8 bases and the J gene lost 8 bases, with 12 bases spanning the gap. The CDR3 region is CATGQGQEAFF. CDR3 in DNA: TGTGCCACCGGGCAGGGGCAAGAAGCTTTCTTT.

This clonotype was counted ten times or more. The rearrangement joins TRBV20-1 to TRBJ2-7; TRBD2 is a possible D gene (6 bases). This CDR3 contains 13 residues. The V gene lost 3 bases and the J gene lost 7 bases, with 16 bases spanning the gap. The V gene's germline CDR1 is DFQATT and CDR2 SNEGSKA (reference sequence). DNA for the CDR3: TGCAGTGCTAGTGCCCCGACCCGGGGGGAGCAGTACTTC. It specifies CSASAPTRGEQYF.

This clonotype was counted ten times or more. V is TRBV15 and J is TRBJ2-2, with D hard to call. Trimming left V 1 base short and J 6 bases short, with 3 bases between. The CDR3 loop spans 12 amino acids. Germline CDR1 LNHNV, CDR2 YYDKDF (reference sequence). The DNA of the CDR3 is TGTGCCACCAGCAGAGCTGCCGGGGAGCTGTTTTTT. It is translated as CATSRAAGELFF.

The chain combines TRBV9 with TRBJ2-6; D might be TRBD1 or TRBD2, each matching 6 bases. Per germline, CDR1 SGDLS and CDR2 YYNGEE. CDR3 length: 19 amino acids. V dropped 4 bases and J dropped 0 bases, with 20 bases sitting between them. This CDR3 reads CASSPRTLGGLSGANVLTF. The CDR3 DNA reads TGTGCCAGCAGCCCGAGGACACTGGGGGGCCTCTCTGGGGCCAACGTCCTGACTTTC. Looking up the rest from reference TRBV9 and TRBJ2-6 gives the full variable domain: DSGVTQTPKHLITATGQRVTLRCSPRSGDLSVYWYQQSLDQGLQFLIQYYNGEERAKGNILERFSAQQFPDLHSELNLSSLELGDSALYFCASSPRTLGGLSGANVLTFGAGSRLTVL.

This clonotype was detected many times. CDR3 sequence (DNA): TGTGCCAGTAGGGGACAGCAGAACACTGAAGCTTTCTTT. Protein product: CASRGQQNTEAFF. This rearrangement joins TRBV12-3 or TRBV12-4 to TRBJ1-1; 7 bases align to TRBD1. The CDR3 loop spans 13 amino acids. V lost 9 bases, J lost 1 base, and 5 bases stayed unmatched.

Ten or more counts support this clonotype. This chain links TRBV12-3 or TRBV12-4 with TRBJ2-2; TRBD2 is a possible D gene (7 bases). The V end lost 6 bases, the J end lost 6 bases, and 11 bases lay between the germline ends. This CDR3 comprises 13 residues. Here the CDR3 reads CASSWGGPGELFF. CDR3 nucleotide sequence: TGTGCCAGCAGCTGGGGGGGCCCCGGGGAGCTGTTTTTT.

This clonotype was observed at least ten times. The chain uses TRBV29-1 and TRBJ2-1; either TRBD1 or TRBD2 may fit D (5 bases each). Germline V gene sequence: CDR1 SQVTM, CDR2 ANQGSEA. V was clipped by 3 bases and J by 10 bases, with 7 bases between them. The CDR3 is 10 residues long. DNA of the CDR3: TGCAGCGTTGAGTGGGGGGAGCAGTTCTTC. Its translation is CSVEWGEQFF.

This clonotype occurred many times. The rearrangement uses TRBV28 and TRBJ2-7; 7 bases align to TRBD2. The CDR3 consists of 15 residues. J gave up 0 bases and V 6 bases, and 8 bases lay outside the gene matches. Germline values: CDR1 MDHEN, CDR2 SYDVKM. The CDR3 here is CASRQSGTSSYEQYF. The CDR3 bases are TGTGCCAGCAGACAGAGCGGGACGAGCTCCTACGAGCAGTACTTC.

The genes are TRBV15 and TRBJ2-1; TRBD2 matches 7 bases. The CDR3 sequence is 16 residues long. In germline, CDR1 is LNHNV, CDR2 YYDKDF (reference sequence). V shed 1 base and J 10 bases; nucleotides not matched to a gene: 13. CDR3: CATSRGASGARDEQFF. The CDR3 DNA reads TGTGCCACCAGCAGAGGGGCCAGCGGGGCCCGCGACGAGCAGTTCTTC.

In this sample, this clonotype turned up many times. The CDR3, as DNA: TGTGCCAGCAGCAATCCAGGGGGCCGTTCCAATGAGCAGTTCTTC. It codes for CASSNPGGRSNEQFF. The chain is built from TRBV7-2 and TRBJ2-1; 8 nucleotides align to TRBD1. The J segment lost 6 bases and the V segment lost 5 bases, leaving 9 bases of the junction unmatched. Per the germline V gene, CDR1 is SGHTA and CDR2 is FQGNSA. This CDR3 spans 15 amino acids.

This clonotype was counted at least ten times. This chain links TRBV3-1 with TRBJ2-1; 7 bases agree with TRBD2. The junction had 5 bases not matched to a gene; V was cut back by 2 bases and J by 4 bases. CDR1 and CDR2 (germline): LGHDT, YNNKEL (reference sequence). This CDR3 spans 15 amino acids. CDR3 in DNA: TGTGCCAGCAGCCAAACTAGCGCCGGGTACAATGAGCAGTTCTTC. This sequence encodes CASSQTSAGYNEQFF.

The gene calls are TRBV20-1 and TRBJ2-7, with 8 bases that match TRBD1. The trim removed 5 bases at V and 2 bases at J, leaving 5 bases unmatched. The CDR3 is 13 amino acids. Germline values: CDR1 DFQATT, CDR2 SNEGSKA (reference sequence). The CDR3 loop reads CSAPDRVTYEQYF. The DNA of the CDR3 is TGCAGTGCTCCGGACAGGGTCACCTACGAGCAGTACTTC.

This clonotype has a count of ten or more. This rearrangement joins TRBV6-6 to TRBJ1-1; D uncertain. The germline V gene has CDR1 MNHNY and CDR2 SVGAGI (reference sequence). This CDR3 is 13 amino acids long. V was cut by 6 bases and J by 9 bases, with 17 bases left in between. The CDR3 sequence is CASSKTQHAQAFF. Written as DNA, the CDR3 is TGTGCCAGCAGCAAGACCCAACACGCTCAAGCTTTCTTT.

This clonotype was seen many times. The rearrangement joins TRBV9 to TRBJ2-5; D perhaps matches TRBD1 (6 bases). Germline loops: CDR1 SGDLS, CDR2 YYNGEE. V was clipped by 0 bases and J by 0 bases, with 6 bases between them. There are 14 residues in the CDR3. CDR3 nucleotide sequence: TGTGCCAGCAGCGTAGAGGGGGACCAAGAGACCCAGTACTTC. Encoded protein: CASSVEGDQETQYF.

This clonotype was recorded many times. The chain recombines TRBV27 with TRBJ1-2; 12 bases match TRBD1. This CDR3 has 14 residues. J lost 7 bases, V lost 4 bases, and 4 bases had no gene match. In germline, CDR1 is MNHEY, CDR2 SMNVEV (reference sequence). In nucleotides, the CDR3 is TGTGCCAGCAGTTGGGACAGGGGGCGTGGTGGCTACACCTTC. Residues: CASSWDRGRGGYTF.

This clonotype was counted at least ten times. The chain couples TRBV12-3 or TRBV12-4 to TRBJ2-1; D gene unclear. This CDR3 is built from 13 residues. V was clipped by 3 bases and J by 2 bases, with 5 bases between them. In DNA, the CDR3 is TGTGCCAGCAGTTTGGCTCCCTACAATGAGCAGTTCTTC. Residues: CASSLAPYNEQFF.